This paragraph reports one T cell receptor beta chain. As yet, its antigen is unknown. Sequencing relied on a cDNA template that was reverse transcribed from extracted RNA. Assay: immunoSEQ multiplex PCR; the TCRdb copy retains only in-frame clones and omits some. Altogether 4,500 to 7,000 clones are present, about two thirds being singletons, with the ten largest covering 12%. This record comes from a study of CD8+ T cells in alopecia areata. Overall study results and limits: While patients received tofacitinib, many expanded lesional clones remained present in scalp and blood. Possibly as an HLA-related effect, TCR sharing across patients appeared less clear than in mice.

Treatment noted: oral pan-JAK inhibitor, 5-10 mg twice daily. Peripheral blood and lesional scalp punch biopsies were taken from alopecia areata patients. Germline-derived CDR1 and CDR2 are MGHRA and YSYEKL. CDR3 length equals 16 residues. Trimming stripped 5 bases from V and 3 bases from J, with 18 bases between. This material consisted of skin, taken at week 24, from a patient treated with tofacitinib. V gene TRBV4-1 combines with J gene TRBJ2-3; D call uncertain. The origin of this receptor is a human donor with alopecia areata. DNA for the CDR3: TGCGCCAGCAGCGCTATCGACATGGGGATTACAGATACGCAGTATTTT. This gives the protein CASSAIDMGITDTQYF.